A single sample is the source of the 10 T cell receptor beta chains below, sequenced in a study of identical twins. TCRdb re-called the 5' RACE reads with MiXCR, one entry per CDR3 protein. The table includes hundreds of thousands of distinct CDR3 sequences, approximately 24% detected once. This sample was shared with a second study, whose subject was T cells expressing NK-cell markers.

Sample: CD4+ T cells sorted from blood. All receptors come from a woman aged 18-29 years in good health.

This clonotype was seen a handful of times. The CDR3 nucleotides read TGTGCCAGCAGCTTAGCGGGACAGGGATCGGAGACCCAGTACTTC. The encoded protein is CASSLAGQGSETQYF. The chain is built from TRBV9 and TRBJ2-5; tentatively, D is TRBD1 (9 bases). Looked up from germline, CDR1 is SGDLS and CDR2 is YYNGEE. The CDR3 covers 15 residues. With 4 bases removed from V and 5 bases from J, the gap between germline ends came to 18 bases.

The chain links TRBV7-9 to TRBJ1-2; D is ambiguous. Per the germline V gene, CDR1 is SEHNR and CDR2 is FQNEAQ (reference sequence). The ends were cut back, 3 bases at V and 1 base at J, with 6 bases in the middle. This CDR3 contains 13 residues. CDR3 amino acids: CASSLSDNYGYTF. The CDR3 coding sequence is TGTGCCAGCAGCTTGTCAGATAACTATGGCTACACCTTC.

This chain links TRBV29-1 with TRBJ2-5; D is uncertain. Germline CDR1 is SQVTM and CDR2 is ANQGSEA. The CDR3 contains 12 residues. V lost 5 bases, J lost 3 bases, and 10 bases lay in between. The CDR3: CSVQTYKETQYF. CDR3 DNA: TGCAGCGTTCAGACGTACAAAGAGACCCAGTACTTC.

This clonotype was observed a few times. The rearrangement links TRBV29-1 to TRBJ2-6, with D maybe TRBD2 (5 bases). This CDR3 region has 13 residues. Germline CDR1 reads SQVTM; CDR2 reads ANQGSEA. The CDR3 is CGGWVSGANVLTF. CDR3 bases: TGCGGAGGTTGGGTTTCTGGGGCCAACGTCCTGACTTTC.

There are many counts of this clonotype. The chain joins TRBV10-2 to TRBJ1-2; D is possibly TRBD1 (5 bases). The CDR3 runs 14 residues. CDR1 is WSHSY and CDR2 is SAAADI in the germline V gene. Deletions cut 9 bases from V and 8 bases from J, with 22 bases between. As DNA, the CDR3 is TGCGCCAGTTTGTTACTCCCGGGGACTGGGGGCTACACCTTC. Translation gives CASLLLPGTGGYTF.

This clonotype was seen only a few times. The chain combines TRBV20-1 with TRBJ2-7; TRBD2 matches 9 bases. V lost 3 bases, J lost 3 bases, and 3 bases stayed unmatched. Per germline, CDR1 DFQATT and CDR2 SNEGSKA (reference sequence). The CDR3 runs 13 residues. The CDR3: CSASGGRGYEQYF. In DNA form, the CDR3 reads TGCAGTGCTAGTGGCGGGAGGGGCTACGAGCAGTACTTC.

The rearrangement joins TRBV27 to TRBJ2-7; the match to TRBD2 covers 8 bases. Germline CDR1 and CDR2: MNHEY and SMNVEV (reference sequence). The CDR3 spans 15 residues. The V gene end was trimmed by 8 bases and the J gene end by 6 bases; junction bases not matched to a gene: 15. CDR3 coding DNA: TGTGCCAGCCGTTCCGGGGGGGCGGGAGTGGTCGAGCAGTACTTC. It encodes CASRSGGAGVVEQYF.

For the CDR3, the DNA is TGTGCCAGCAAGCCGGAATTCATCTCCTACGAGCAGTACTTC. This translates into CASKPEFISYEQYF. The rearrangement links TRBV2 to TRBJ2-7; D not resolved. Germline V CDR1 and CDR2: SNHLY, FYNNEI. The CDR3 spans 14 residues. Trimming left V 7 bases short and J 0 bases short, with 13 bases between.

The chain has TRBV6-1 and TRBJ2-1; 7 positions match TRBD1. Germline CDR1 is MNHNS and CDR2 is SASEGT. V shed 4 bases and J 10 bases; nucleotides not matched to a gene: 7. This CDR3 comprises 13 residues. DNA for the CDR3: TGTGCCAGCAGTGGACGACAGGGTGGCGAGCAGTTCTTC. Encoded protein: CASSGRQGGEQFF.

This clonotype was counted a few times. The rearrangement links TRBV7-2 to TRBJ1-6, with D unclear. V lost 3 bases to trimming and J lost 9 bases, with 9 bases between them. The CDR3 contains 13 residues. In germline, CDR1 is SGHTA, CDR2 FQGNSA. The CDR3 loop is CASSFVGLSPLHF. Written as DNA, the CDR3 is TGTGCCAGCAGCTTTGTCGGGCTTTCACCCCTCCACTTT.